This TCR beta chain was identified in a study of T cell responses to AZD1222 COVID-19 vaccine. Produced via immunoSEQ multiplex PCR; TCRdb's table is partial and in-frame only. Of 150,000 to 200,000 clones in the sample, 94% were seen once. This CDR3 is 15 amino acids long. Germline loops: CDR1 KGHDR, CDR2 SFDVKD. The germline V and J ends were trimmed by 4 bases and 0 bases, with 9 bases remaining between them. The receptor was derived from an adult who received the AZD1222 COVID-19 vaccine. The input for sequencing was peripheral blood, taken 28 days after the second AZD1222 dose. V is TRBV24-1 and J is TRBJ2-1; D unresolved. The CDR3 protein is CATSETYVSYNEQFF. As DNA, the CDR3 is TGTGCCACCAGTGAAACTTACGTCTCCTACAATGAGCAGTTCTTC.